This TCR beta chain was recovered during a study of blood T cell repertoires in COVID-19. TCRdb's copy holds only in-frame clones and misses some; the assay was immunoSEQ multiplex PCR. Among around 280,000 clones listed, almost 90% were seen once. The junction had 12 bases not matched to a gene; V was cut back by 7 bases and J by 2 bases. This CDR3 contains 16 residues. CDR1 and CDR2 (germline): SNHLY, FYNNEI. The sample comprised PBMCs or T cells enriched from blood (not recorded which). This clonotype originated in a woman aged 18-29 years with acute COVID-19. The chain uses TRBV2 and TRBJ2-7; 9 nucleotides match TRBD2. In nucleotides, the CDR3 is TGTGCCAGCATTTATCCTAGCGGGGTAGGAACCTACGAGCAGTACTTC. Translated: CASIYPSGVGTYEQYF.